The 3 T cell receptor beta chains below all came from one sample that was sequenced in a study of shared clonotypes between healthy human individuals. Generated by immunoSEQ multiplex PCR, the TCRdb table keeps only in-frame clones and is missing some. The table includes some 2,100,000 clones, approximately 94% detected once. Material for sequencing was naive CD4+ T cells sorted from blood. Subset in this sample: CD45RA+ positively selected. The receptors derive from a man aged 18 to 29 in good health.

Regarding this clone: This CDR3 is also generated by other DNA sequences in the sample. The chain uses TRBV11-3 and TRBJ2-2; no clear D. Germline V gene lookup returns CDR1 SGHNT and CDR2 YENEEA. The V gene lost 4 bases and the J gene lost 0 bases, with 0 bases spanning the gap. This CDR3 is built from 12 residues. The chain's CDR3 is CASSSNTGELFF. Written as DNA, the CDR3 is TGTGCCAGCAGCTCGAACACCGGGGAGCTGTTTTTT.

This chain connects TRBV4-1 to TRBJ1-4; D remains unclear. This CDR3 contains 15 residues. Germline loops: CDR1 MGHRA, CDR2 YSYEKL. V shed 4 bases and J shed 7 bases, with 16 bases lying between them. The CDR3 sequence is CASSRLGGLLEKLFF. The DNA for the CDR3 is TGCGCCAGCAGCCGGCTCGGAGGTCTCCTTGAAAAACTGTTTTTT.

Regarding this clone: Different DNA sequences within this sample yield the same CDR3. This sequence joins TRBV6-5 and TRBJ1-1; D is ambiguous. The CDR3 consists of 14 residues. Germline CDR1 MNHEY, CDR2 SVGAGI. V lost 2 bases, J lost 0 bases, and 7 bases lay in between. The CDR3 spells CASSYSTMNTEAFF. The CDR3 DNA sequence: TGTGCCAGCAGTTACAGCACTATGAACACTGAAGCTTTCTTT.